In its sample, the clone carrying this T cell receptor beta chain is medium-sized. Its antigen remains unidentified. The data originate from a study of CD8 T cells in ankylosing spondylitis. Study-wide results and limits: The authors reported significant enrichment of disease-linked clones in matched ankylosing spondylitis synovial fluid.

From the 5' RACE reads, TCRdb called clonotypes with MiXCR, one entry per CDR3 protein. The sample yields around 10,000 distinct CDR3 sequences, 5% to 7.5% seen once. Trimming shortened V by 3 bases and J by 4 bases, and 8 bases separated the two germline ends. The germline V gene encodes CDR1 SGDLS and CDR2 YYNGEE. The length of the CDR3 is 13 residues. Source material: blood, either unsorted or a sorted T cell fraction (not recorded which). The TCR comes from a female donor with ankylosing spondylitis or in good health (not recorded which). This chain uses TRBV9 with TRBJ2-1; maybe TRBD1 (5 bases). The CDR3 spells CASSAQGYNEQFF. The CDR3 DNA follows: TGTGCCAGCAGCGCCCAGGGATACAATGAGCAGTTCTTC.